This T cell receptor beta chain was captured in a study of cytomegalovirus exposure and HLA in healthy donors. The wider study: There were about 86 million unique TCRs (from HLA-typed donors) in an early data release. Broader study findings: A later analysis associated 15,000 or so TCR beta sequences with HLA alleles at a 0.05 false discovery rate. Both high specificity and high sensitivity reportedly marked the classifier's diagnosis of cytomegalovirus status. Prior analysis indicated that the majority of TCR beta V segments exhibited productivity approximately 87% or approximately 30% of the time.

This clone appeared a few times. The antigen is undetermined. The CDR3 loop spans 13 amino acids. Trimming pared 0 bases from V and 8 bases from J, leaving 11 bases between. The V gene's germline CDR1 is GTSNPN and CDR2 SVGIG (reference sequence). Primers for the PCR totalled 60 Vbeta and 13 Jbeta. The assay was immunoSEQ multiplex PCR, and TCRdb's table has in-frame clones only and misses some. The repertoire has about 200,000 clones, over 65% of them found once; the top ten carry 2.9%. The receptor was isolated from a woman between 25 and 40 years old in good health and CMV-seronegative. This chain joins TRBV30 and TRBJ2-4, with D tentatively TRBD1 (6 bases). The source material was PBMCs. CDR3 protein: CAWSVAGADIQYF. DNA for the CDR3: TGTGCCTGGAGTGTAGCAGGGGCGGACATTCAGTACTTC.